The T cell receptor beta chain described here comes from a study of OX40 agonist ivuxolimab in advanced cancers. Study summary: Administration of intravenous ivuxolimab to patients occurred every 2 weeks at 0.01 to 10 mg/kg. Dose-escalation patients had hepatocellular carcinoma, melanoma, renal cell or head and neck cancer. Whole-study findings and limits: Blood T cells, both CD4+ and CD8+, expanded clonally by week 6 at 0.1 to 3.0 mg/kg.

About this clone: Its target is unknown.

Germline V gene lookup returns CDR1 SGHTA and CDR2 FQGTGA. CDR3 length equals 15 residues. V lost 0 bases, J lost 4 bases, and 10 bases lay in between. Patients were excluded for autoimmune disease history or systemic immunosuppression. Profiling relied on immunoSEQ multiplex PCR, and the TCRdb table lists in-frame clones only, not all of them. This sample carries 75,000 to 100,000 clones, 84% of them seen once, and the ten largest clones take 5.8%. V and J are TRBV7-3 and TRBJ1-3, with D hard to call. The clonotype comes from an adult with an advanced solid tumor such as melanoma, head and neck, liver or kidney cancer. The sequencing here drew on CD4+ or CD8+ T cells sorted from blood, taken in a trial of the OX40 agonist ivuxolimab. The CDR3 DNA follows: TGTGCCAGCAGCTTAACGCGGGCCCCAGGAAACACCATATATTTT. Translating gives CASSLTRAPGNTIYF.